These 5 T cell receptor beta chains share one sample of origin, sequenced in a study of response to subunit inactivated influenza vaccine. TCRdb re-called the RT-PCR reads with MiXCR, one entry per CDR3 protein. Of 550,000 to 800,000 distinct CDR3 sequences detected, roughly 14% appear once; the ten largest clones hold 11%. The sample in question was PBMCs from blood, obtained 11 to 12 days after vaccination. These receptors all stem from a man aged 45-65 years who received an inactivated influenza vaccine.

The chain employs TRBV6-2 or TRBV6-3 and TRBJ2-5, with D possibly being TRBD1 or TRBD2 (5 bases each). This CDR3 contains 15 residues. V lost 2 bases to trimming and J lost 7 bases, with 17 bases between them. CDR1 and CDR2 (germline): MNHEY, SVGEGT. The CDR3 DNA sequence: TGTGCCAGCAGTTACCGTCCCTCAGGGACGGTGACCCAGTACTTC. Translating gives CASSYRPSGTVTQYF.

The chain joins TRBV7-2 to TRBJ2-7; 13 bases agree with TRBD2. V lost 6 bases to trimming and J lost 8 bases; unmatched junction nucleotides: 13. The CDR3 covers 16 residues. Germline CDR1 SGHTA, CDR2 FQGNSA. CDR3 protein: CASRPGLAGTYGKQYF. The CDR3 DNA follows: TGTGCCAGCAGACCGGGACTAGCGGGAACCTACGGGAAGCAGTACTTC.

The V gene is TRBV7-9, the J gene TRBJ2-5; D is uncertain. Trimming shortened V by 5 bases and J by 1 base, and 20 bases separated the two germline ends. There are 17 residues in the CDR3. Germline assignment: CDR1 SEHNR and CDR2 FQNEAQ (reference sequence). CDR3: CASSRLRDKQFQETQYF. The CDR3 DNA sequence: TGTGCCAGCAGCCGCCTCCGAGACAAGCAGTTCCAAGAGACCCAGTACTTC.

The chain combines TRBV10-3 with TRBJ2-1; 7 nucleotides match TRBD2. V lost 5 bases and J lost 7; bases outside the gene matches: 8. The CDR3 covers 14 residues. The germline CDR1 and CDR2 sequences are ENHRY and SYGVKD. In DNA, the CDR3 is TGTGCCATCAGTCAGCGGGATAAGGGGAATGAGCAGTTCTTC. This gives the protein CAISQRDKGNEQFF.

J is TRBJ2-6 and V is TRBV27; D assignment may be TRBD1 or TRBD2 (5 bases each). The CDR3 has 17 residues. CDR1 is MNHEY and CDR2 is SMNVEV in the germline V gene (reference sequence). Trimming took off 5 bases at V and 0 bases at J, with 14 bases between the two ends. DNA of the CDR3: TGTGCCAGCAGTGCCCGGGACGCCATCTCTGGGGCCAACGTCCTGACTTTC. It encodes CASSARDAISGANVLTF.